This entry lists 16 T cell receptor beta chains sequenced from one sample in a study of memory CD4+ T cells and cytomegalovirus serostatus. Single viable CD3+CD4+CD8-CD45RO+ cells were sorted as the memory CD4+ T cells. Clones were sequenced by immunoSEQ multiplex PCR, and TCRdb holds only the in-frame ones, with some missing. The sample holds 40,000 to 50,000 clones, 78% seen once. The source material was memory CD4+ T cells from blood. The source is an adult in good health and CMV-seronegative.

This clone is a singleton in its sample. J is TRBJ2-7 and V is TRBV5-1, with 8 bases matching TRBD2. The germline V gene encodes CDR1 SGHRS and CDR2 YFSETQ. The CDR3 sequence is 15 residues long. V trimming: 4 bases; J trimming: 3 bases; junction bases outside the gene matches: 9. This CDR3 is CASSPRAGGLYEQYF. The CDR3 bases are TGCGCCAGCAGCCCGAGGGCGGGGGGACTCTACGAGCAGTACTTC.

V usage is TRBV2 and J usage is TRBJ1-2; unclear D gene. Trimming removed 7 bases at V and 2 bases at J, with 14 bases between. This CDR3 has 14 residues. Germline CDR1 is SNHLY and CDR2 is FYNNEI. For the CDR3, the DNA is TGTGCCAGCATGGGCAAGGTACTAAACTATGGCTACACCTTC. This gives the protein CASMGKVLNYGYTF.

The V call is TRBV5-6, the J call TRBJ2-5; D remains unclear. The end of the DNA is better explained by TRBJ2-7, so the J call may be wrong. The CDR3 length is 12 residues. The germline V gene has CDR1 SGHDT and CDR2 YYEEEE. CDR3 in DNA: TGTGCCAGCAGCTTTCAGGTGTACGAGCAGTACTTC. Translated, it gives CASSFQVYEQYF.

J is TRBJ1-3 and V is TRBV5-3, with 7 positions matching TRBD1. TRBV5-3 is known as an ORF, though its function is uncertain. The CDR3 runs to 14 residues. With 3 bases clipped from V and 2 bases from J, the junction kept 2 bases outside the gene matches. CDR3: CARSCDRAGNTIYF. In DNA form, the CDR3 reads TGTGCCAGAAGCTGTGACAGGGCTGGAAACACCATATATTTT.

CDR3 nucleotide sequence: TGTGCCAGCAGCCAAAGGCGGTCGAACACCGGGGAGCTGTTTTTT. Amino acid sequence: CASSQRRSNTGELFF. The chain joins TRBV11-1 to TRBJ2-2; D is undetermined. Trimming cost V 5 bases and J 0 bases, with 10 bases left between them. The length of the CDR3 is 15 residues. Looked up from germline, CDR1 is SGHAT and CDR2 is FQDESV (reference sequence).

The chain couples TRBV4-2 to TRBJ1-3; no definite D call. V was cut by 10 bases and J by 2 bases, with 12 bases left in between. Looked up from germline, CDR1 is LGHNA and CDR2 is YNFKEQ. The length of the CDR3 is 13 residues. DNA of the CDR3: TGTGCCACCCAACCGGGTGCTGGAAACACCATATATTTT. Protein sequence: CATQPGAGNTIYF.

The rearrangement links TRBV6-5 to TRBJ1-1, with 7 positions matching TRBD1. Germline V lookup: CDR1 MNHEY, CDR2 SVGAGI. This CDR3 spans 15 amino acids. V gave up 3 bases and J gave up 2 bases; unmatched junction bases: 6. Written as DNA, the CDR3 is TGTGCCAGCAGTTATATAGTAGGGGGCAACACTGAAGCTTTCTTT. This translates into CASSYIVGGNTEAFF.

CDR3 sequence (DNA): TGTGCCTGGAGTGGGGCGGATTGGGACACCATATATTTT. It yields the protein CAWSGADWDTIYF. The chain combines TRBV30 with TRBJ1-3, with D hard to call. Germline V gives CDR1 GTSNPN, CDR2 SVGIG (reference sequence). There are 13 residues in the CDR3. The V and J ends lost 1 base and 8 bases respectively, with 12 bases between them.

This chain joins TRBV6-5 and TRBJ1-1; D perhaps matches TRBD1 (6 bases). Trimming removed 7 bases from V and 2 bases from J, with 17 bases in between. CDR1 and CDR2 from the germline V gene are MNHEY and SVGAGI. The CDR3 consists of 15 residues. The CDR3 spells CASKARGTVNTEAFF. The DNA of the CDR3 is TGTGCCAGCAAAGCGAGGGGGACGGTAAACACTGAAGCTTTCTTT.

The chain recombines TRBV6-6 with TRBJ2-1; perhaps TRBD1 as D (5 bases). V gave up 5 bases and J gave up 4 bases, with 15 bases separating them. The CDR3 loop spans 15 amino acids. CDR1 MNHNY and CDR2 SVGAGI come from the germline V gene (reference sequence). The CDR3 DNA follows: TGTGCCAGCAGTCTCCCGAATGGGGCATACAATGAGCAGTTCTTC. Encoded protein: CASSLPNGAYNEQFF.

The V and J genes are TRBV19 and TRBJ1-1; tentative D call: TRBD1 (6 bases). In germline, CDR1 is LNHDA, CDR2 SQIVND (reference sequence). Trimming left V 4 bases short and J 7 bases short, with 13 bases between. There are 13 residues in the CDR3. The CDR3 is CASSSYREGEAFF. In nucleotides, the CDR3 is TGTGCCAGTAGTAGTTACAGGGAGGGTGAAGCTTTCTTT.

A remark on this clone: One junction end disagrees with the germline gene, perhaps due to a read error. The V call is TRBV16, the J call TRBJ1-2; a possible D gene is TRBD1 (5 bases). Germline loops: CDR1 KGHSY, CDR2 FQNENV. The CDR3 sequence is 15 residues long. As DNA, the CDR3 is TGTGCCAGCAGCCAATCTCGGACACCTAACCATGGCTACACCTTC. This codes for CASSQSRTPNHGYTF.

This clone was observed once. The V call is TRBV7-9, the J call TRBJ2-7, with D perhaps TRBD2 (6 bases). Trimming left V 2 bases short and J 6 bases short, with 8 bases between. Germline CDR1 reads SEHNR; CDR2 reads FQNEAQ (reference sequence). This CDR3 comprises 12 residues. CDR3 bases: TGTGCCAGCAGCTTACAGGGAGGCGAGCAGTACTTC. Protein: CASSLQGGEQYF.

This chain joins TRBV28 and TRBJ1-5; D call uncertain. The V end was cut by 7 bases, the J end by 3 bases, with 7 bases between. The CDR3 contains 12 residues. Per the germline V gene, CDR1 is MDHEN and CDR2 is SYDVKM. CDR3: CASNLSNQPQHF. CDR3 sequence (DNA): TGTGCCAGCAATCTCTCCAATCAGCCCCAGCATTTT.

The rearrangement uses TRBV14 and TRBJ2-4; unclear D gene. The CDR3 is 15 residues long. CDR1 is SGHDN and CDR2 is FVKESK in the germline V gene. Trimming removed 4 bases at V and 0 bases at J, with 10 bases between. The CDR3 DNA reads as TGTGCCAGCAGCCGCGATCGGCTAGCCAAAAACATTCAGTACTTC. Its protein is CASSRDRLAKNIQYF.

In nucleotides, the CDR3 is TGCGCCAGCAGCCGCGTGTCGGCCATGAACACTGAAGCTTTCTTT. Translating it yields CASSRVSAMNTEAFF. The V and J genes are TRBV5-1 and TRBJ1-1; D is uncertain. V lost 4 bases, J lost 0 bases, and 13 bases lay in between. Per the germline V gene, CDR1 is SGHRS and CDR2 is YFSETQ. The CDR3 length is 15 residues. Full variable domain (rest looked up from reference TRBV5-1 and TRBJ1-1): KAGVTQTPRYLIKTRGQQVTLSCSPISGHRSVSWYQQTPGQGLQFLFEYFSETQRNKGNFPGRFSGRQFSNSRSEMNVSTLELGDSALYLCASSRVSAMNTEAFFGQGTRLTVV.